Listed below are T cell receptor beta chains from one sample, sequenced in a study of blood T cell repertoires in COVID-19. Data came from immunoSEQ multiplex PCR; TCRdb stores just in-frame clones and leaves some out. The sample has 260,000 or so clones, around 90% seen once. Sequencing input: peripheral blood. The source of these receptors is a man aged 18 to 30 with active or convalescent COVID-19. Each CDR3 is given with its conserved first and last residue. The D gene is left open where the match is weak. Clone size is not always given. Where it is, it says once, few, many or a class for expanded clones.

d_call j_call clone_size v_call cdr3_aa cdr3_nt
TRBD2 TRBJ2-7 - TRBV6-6 CANKLRGGDTTYEQYF TGTGCCAACAAGTTACGGGGGGGTGACACCACCTACGAGCAGTACTTC
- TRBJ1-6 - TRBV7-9 CASSLRGSYNSPLHF TGTGCCAGCAGCCTCAGGGGATCCTATAATTCACCCCTCCACTTT
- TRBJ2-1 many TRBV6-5 CASSYSQGNEQFF TGTGCCAGCAGTTACTCTCAGGGGAATGAGCAGTTCTTC
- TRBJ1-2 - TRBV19 CASSGTSYGYTF TGTGCCAGTAGCGGGACAAGCTATGGCTACACCTTC
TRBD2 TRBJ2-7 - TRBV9 CASSDDPGGEQYF TGTGCCAGCAGCGATGACCCGGGGGGTGAGCAGTACTTC
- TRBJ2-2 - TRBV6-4 CASSKSYTGELFF TGTGCCAGCAGTAAGAGCTACACCGGGGAGCTGTTTTTT
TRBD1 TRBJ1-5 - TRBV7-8 CASSLGTGRNQPQHF TGTGCCAGCAGCTTAGGGACAGGGCGCAATCAGCCCCAGCATTTT
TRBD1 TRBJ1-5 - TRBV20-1 CSASDDRGWNQPQHF TGCAGTGCTAGTGACGACAGGGGGTGGAATCAGCCCCAGCATTTT
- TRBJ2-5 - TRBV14 CASSPRLRSQETQYF TGTGCCAGCAGCCCCAGACTAAGGTCGCAAGAGACCCAGTACTTC
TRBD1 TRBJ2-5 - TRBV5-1 CASSWGQGELETQYF TGCGCCAGCAGCTGGGGACAGGGAGAATTGGAGACCCAGTACTTC
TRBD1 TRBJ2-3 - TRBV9 CASSVDRGDTQYF TGTGCCAGCAGCGTCGACAGGGGTGATACGCAGTATTTT
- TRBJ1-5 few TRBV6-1 CASSERGGDSNQPQHF TGTGCCAGCAGTGAACGGGGGGGGGATAGCAATCAGCCCCAGCATTTT
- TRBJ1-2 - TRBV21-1 CASSRPGNYGYTF TGTGCCAGCAGCCGCCCGGGGAACTATGGCTACACCTTC
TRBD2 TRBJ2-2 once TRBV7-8 CASSPSGTIDTGELFF TGTGCCAGCAGCCCTTCCGGGACTATTGACACCGGGGAGCTGTTTTTT
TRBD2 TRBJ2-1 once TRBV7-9 CASSSSPGLDVEQFF TGTGCCAGCAGCTCCTCCCCGGGACTAGATGTTGAGCAGTTCTTC
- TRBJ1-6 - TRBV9 CASSVEPDGGSPLHF TGTGCCAGCAGCGTAGAGCCCGACGGCGGTTCACCCCTCCACTTT
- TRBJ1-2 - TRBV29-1 CSGMGTYGYTF TGCAGCGGGATGGGCACCTATGGCTACACCTTC
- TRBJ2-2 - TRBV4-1 CASSLTELTNTGELFF TGCGCCAGCAGCCTTACAGAGCTTACGAACACCGGGGAGCTGTTTTTT
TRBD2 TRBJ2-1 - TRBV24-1 CATSDSMAGGYNEQFF TGTGCCACCAGTGATTCGATGGCGGGGGGCTACAATGAGCAGTTCTTC
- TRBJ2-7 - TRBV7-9 CASSLDRRPYEQYF TGTGCCAGCAGCTTAGACAGAAGACCCTACGAGCAGTACTTC
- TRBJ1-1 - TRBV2 CASKTDLNTEAFF TGTGCCAGCAAAACAGACCTTAACACTGAAGCTTTCTTT
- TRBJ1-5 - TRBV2 CASSAQGRQPQHF TGTGCCAGCAGTGCTCAGGGCCGACAGCCCCAGCATTTT
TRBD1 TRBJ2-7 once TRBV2 CAREDRGYEQYF TGTGCCAGAGAGGACAGGGGATACGAGCAGTACTTC
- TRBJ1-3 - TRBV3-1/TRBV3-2 CASSQGYGLSGNTIYF TGTGCCAGCAGCCAAGGCTATGGACTCTCTGGAAACACCATATATTTT
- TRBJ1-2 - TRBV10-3 CAISESEGGHGYTF TGTGCCATCAGTGAGTCCGAGGGAGGGCACGGCTACACCTTC
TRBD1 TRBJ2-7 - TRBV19 CASSPSGGGEQYF TGTGCCAGTAGTCCCTCAGGGGGCGGCGAGCAGTACTTC
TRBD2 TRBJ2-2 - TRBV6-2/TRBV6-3 CASSLVGGANTGELFF TGTGCCAGCAGCCTAGTGGGGGGGGCGAACACCGGGGAGCTGTTTTTT
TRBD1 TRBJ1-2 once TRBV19 CASSNRQGRDYGYTF TGTGCCAGTAGTAATCGACAGGGCCGAGACTATGGCTACACCTTC
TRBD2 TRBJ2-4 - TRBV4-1 CASSQGLAGGIAKNIQYF TGCGCCAGCAGCCAGGGACTAGCGGGTGGGATTGCCAAAAACATTCAGTACTTC
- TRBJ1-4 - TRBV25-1 CASSVTGEKLFF TGTGCCAGCAGTGTAACAGGGGAAAAACTGTTTTTT
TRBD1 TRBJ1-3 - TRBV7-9 CASSYSGTGGGNTIYF TGTGCCAGCAGCTATTCCGGGACAGGGGGTGGAAACACCATATATTTT
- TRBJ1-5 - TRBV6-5 CASSYSRLNNQPQHF TGTGCCAGCAGTTACTCTAGACTCAACAATCAGCCCCAGCATTTT
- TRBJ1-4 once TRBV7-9 CASSFRGKKPLEKLFF TGTGCCAGCAGCTTTAGGGGGAAAAAACCCCTTGAAAAACTGTTTTTT
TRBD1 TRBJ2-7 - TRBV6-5 CASSSVGTGGYEQYF TGTGCCAGCAGTTCCGTTGGGACAGGGGGTTACGAGCAGTACTTC
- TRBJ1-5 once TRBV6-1 CASSEARVRQPQHF TGTGCCAGCAGTGAAGCGAGGGTGAGGCAGCCCCAGCATTTT
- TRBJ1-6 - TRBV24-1 CALPQESSYNSPLHF TGTGCCTTACCCCAGGAAAGCTCCTATAATTCACCCCTCCACTTT
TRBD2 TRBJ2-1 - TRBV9 CASSAGTSAYNEQFF TGTGCCAGCAGCGCCGGGACTAGCGCCTACAATGAGCAGTTCTTC
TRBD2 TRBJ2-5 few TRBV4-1 CASSQTLASGGAGTQYF TGCGCCAGCAGCCAAACCTTGGCTAGCGGGGGGGCGGGGACCCAGTACTTC
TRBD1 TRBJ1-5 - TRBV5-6 CASSSTGGNWAQHF TGTGCCAGCAGCTCGACAGGGGGTAACTGGGCCCAGCATTTT
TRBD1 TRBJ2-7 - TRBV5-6 CASSVGQGSYEQYF TGTGCCAGCAGCGTAGGACAGGGCTCCTACGAGCAGTACTTC
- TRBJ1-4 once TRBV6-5 CASSYSRGPNEKLFF TGTGCCAGCAGTTACTCGAGAGGGCCCAATGAAAAACTGTTTTTT
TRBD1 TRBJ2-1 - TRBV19 CASSITGGVYNEQFF TGTGCCAGTAGTATCACAGGGGGCGTCTACAATGAGCAGTTCTTC
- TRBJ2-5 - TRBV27 CASSDPGWGQTQYF TGTGCCAGCAGCGACCCCGGATGGGGGCAGACCCAGTACTTC
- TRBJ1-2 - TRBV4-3 CASSQAQGGGYTF TGCGCCAGCAGCCAAGCTCAGGGTGGTGGCTACACCTTC
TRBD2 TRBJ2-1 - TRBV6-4 CASRTSGGANNEQFF TGTGCCAGTAGAACTAGCGGGGGGGCGAACAATGAGCAGTTCTTC
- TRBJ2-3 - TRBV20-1 CSASSVRSTDTQYF TGCAGTGCTAGTTCCGTGCGTAGCACAGATACGCAGTATTTT
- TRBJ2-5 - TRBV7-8 CASSFRGWETQYF TGTGCCAGCAGCTTTAGGGGATGGGAGACCCAGTACTTC
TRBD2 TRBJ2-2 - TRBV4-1 CASSQWTSGGRRTGELFF TGCGCCAGCAGCCAATGGACTAGCGGGGGCCGGAGAACCGGGGAGCTGTTTTTT